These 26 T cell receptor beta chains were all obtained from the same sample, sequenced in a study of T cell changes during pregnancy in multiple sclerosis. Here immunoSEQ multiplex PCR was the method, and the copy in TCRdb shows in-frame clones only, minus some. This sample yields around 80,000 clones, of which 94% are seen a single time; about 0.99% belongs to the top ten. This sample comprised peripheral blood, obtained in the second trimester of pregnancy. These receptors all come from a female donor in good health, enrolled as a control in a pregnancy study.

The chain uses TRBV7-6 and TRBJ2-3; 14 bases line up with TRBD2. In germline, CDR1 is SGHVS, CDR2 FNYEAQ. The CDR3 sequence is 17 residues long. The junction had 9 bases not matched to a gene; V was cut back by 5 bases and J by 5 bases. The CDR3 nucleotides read TGTGCCAGCAGCCCTGGGACTAGCGGGAGTCGGTTAGATACGCAGTATTTT. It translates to CASSPGTSGSRLDTQYF.

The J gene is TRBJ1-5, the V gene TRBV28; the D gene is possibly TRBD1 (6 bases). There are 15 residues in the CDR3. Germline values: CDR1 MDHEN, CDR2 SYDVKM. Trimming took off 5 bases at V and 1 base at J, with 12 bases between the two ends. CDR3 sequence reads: CASSKRGGSNQPQHF. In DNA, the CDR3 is TGTGCCAGCAGTAAAAGGGGGGGGAGCAATCAGCCCCAGCATTTT.

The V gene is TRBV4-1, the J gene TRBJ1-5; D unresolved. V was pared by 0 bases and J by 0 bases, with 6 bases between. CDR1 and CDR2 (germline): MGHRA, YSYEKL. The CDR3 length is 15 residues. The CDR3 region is CASSQEQYSNQPQHF. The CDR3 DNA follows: TGCGCCAGCAGCCAAGAGCAGTATAGCAATCAGCCCCAGCATTTT.

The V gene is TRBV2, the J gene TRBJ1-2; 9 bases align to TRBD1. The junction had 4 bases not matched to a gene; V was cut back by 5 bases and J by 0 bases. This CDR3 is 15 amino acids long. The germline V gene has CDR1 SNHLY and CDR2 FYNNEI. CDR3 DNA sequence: TGTGCCAGCAGTCAAAACAGGGGGCCTAACTATGGCTACACCTTC. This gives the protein CASSQNRGPNYGYTF.

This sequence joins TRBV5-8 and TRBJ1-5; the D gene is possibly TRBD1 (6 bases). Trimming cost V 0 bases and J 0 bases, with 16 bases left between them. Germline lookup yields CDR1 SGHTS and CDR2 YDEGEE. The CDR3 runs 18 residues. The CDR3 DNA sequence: TGTGCCAGCAGCTTGGATTTTTCGGGGGGCTATAGCAATCAGCCCCAGCATTTT. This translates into CASSLDFSGGYSNQPQHF.

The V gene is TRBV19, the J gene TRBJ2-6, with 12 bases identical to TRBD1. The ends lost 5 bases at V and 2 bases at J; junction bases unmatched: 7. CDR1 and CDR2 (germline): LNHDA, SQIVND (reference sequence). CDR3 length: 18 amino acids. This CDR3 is CASSPRDRGLAGANVLTF. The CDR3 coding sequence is TGTGCCAGTAGTCCTAGGGACAGGGGGCTTGCTGGGGCCAACGTCCTGACTTTC.

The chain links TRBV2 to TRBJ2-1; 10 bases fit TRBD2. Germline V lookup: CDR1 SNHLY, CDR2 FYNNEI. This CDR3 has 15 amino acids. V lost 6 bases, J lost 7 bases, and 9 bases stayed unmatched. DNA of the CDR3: TGTGCCAGCAGGGAGAGCGGGAGGGGATGGAATGAGCAGTTCTTC. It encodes CASRESGRGWNEQFF.

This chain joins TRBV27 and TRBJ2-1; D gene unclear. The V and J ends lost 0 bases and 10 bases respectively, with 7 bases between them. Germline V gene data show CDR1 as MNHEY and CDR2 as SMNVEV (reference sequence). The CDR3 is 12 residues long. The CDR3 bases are TGTGCCAGCAGTTTATCGAGGCGGGAGCAGTTCTTC. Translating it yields CASSLSRREQFF.

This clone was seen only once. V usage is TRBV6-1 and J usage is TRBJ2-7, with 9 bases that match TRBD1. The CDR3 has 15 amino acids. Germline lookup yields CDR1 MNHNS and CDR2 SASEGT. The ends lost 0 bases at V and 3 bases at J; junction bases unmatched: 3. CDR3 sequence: CASSEAGTGYYEQYF. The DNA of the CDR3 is TGTGCCAGCAGTGAAGCTGGGACAGGGTACTACGAGCAGTACTTC.

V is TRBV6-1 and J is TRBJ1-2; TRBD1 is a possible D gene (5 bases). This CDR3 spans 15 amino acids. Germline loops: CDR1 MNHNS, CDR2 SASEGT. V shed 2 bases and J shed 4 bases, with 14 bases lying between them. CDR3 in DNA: TGTGCCAGCAGTGAATGGCCAGGACAAAGCTATGGCTACACCTTC. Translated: CASSEWPGQSYGYTF.

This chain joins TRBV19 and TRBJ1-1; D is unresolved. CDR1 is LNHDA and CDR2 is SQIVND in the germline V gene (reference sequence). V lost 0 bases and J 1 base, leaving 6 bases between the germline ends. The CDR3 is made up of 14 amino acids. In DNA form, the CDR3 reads TGTGCCAGTAGTATAGAGGGCAGGAACACTGAAGCTTTCTTT. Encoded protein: CASSIEGRNTEAFF. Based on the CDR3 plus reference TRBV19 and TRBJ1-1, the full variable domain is DGGITQSPKYLFRKEGQNVTLSCEQNLNHDAMYWYRQDPGQGLRLIYYSQIVNDFQKGDIAEGYSVSREKKESFPLTVTSAQKNPTAFYLCASSIEGRNTEAFFGQGTRLTVV.

In DNA form, the CDR3 reads TGTGCCTGGGGGCCTAGCGGGAGGGCCGGTGAGACCCAGTACTTC. Its translation is CAWGPSGRAGETQYF. The rearrangement links TRBV30 to TRBJ2-5; TRBD2 aligns across 12 bases. This CDR3 region has 15 residues. The ends lost 5 bases at V and 5 bases at J; junction bases unmatched: 9. Germline-derived CDR1 and CDR2 are GTSNPN and SVGIG (reference sequence).

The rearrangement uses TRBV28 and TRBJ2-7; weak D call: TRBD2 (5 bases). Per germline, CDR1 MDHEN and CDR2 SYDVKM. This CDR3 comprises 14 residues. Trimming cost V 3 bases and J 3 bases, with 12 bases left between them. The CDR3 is CASSLAGVGYEQYF. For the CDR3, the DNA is TGTGCCAGCAGTTTGGCCGGGGTGGGCTACGAGCAGTACTTC.

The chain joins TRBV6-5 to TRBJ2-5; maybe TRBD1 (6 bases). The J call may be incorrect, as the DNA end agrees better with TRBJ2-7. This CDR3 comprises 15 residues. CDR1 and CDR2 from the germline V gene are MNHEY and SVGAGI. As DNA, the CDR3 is TGTGCCAGCAGTTACAGCCAGGGGCGCTCCTACGAGCAGTACTTC. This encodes CASSYSQGRSYEQYF.

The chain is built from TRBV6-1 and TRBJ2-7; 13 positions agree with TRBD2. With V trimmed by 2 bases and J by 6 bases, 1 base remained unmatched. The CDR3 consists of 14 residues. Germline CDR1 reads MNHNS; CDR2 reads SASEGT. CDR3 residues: CASSETSGRGEQYF. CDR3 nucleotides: TGTGCCAGCAGTGAAACTAGCGGGAGGGGCGAGCAGTACTTC.

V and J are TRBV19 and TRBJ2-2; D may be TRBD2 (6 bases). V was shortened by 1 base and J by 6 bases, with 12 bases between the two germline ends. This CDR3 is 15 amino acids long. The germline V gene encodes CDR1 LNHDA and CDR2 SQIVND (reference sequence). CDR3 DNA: TGTGCCAGTAGTATAGCGGGAGCGCCACCCGGGGAGCTGTTTTTT. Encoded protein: CASSIAGAPPGELFF.

For the CDR3, the DNA is TGTGCCAGCAGCCTCAGTATAGCGGGAGGACCATACAATGAGCAGTTCTTC. It is translated as CASSLSIAGGPYNEQFF. The chain has TRBV5-6 and TRBJ2-1; TRBD2 agrees at 10 bases. Germline lookup yields CDR1 SGHDT and CDR2 YYEEEE. The length of the CDR3 is 17 residues. With V trimmed by 4 bases and J by 4 bases, 11 bases remained unmatched.

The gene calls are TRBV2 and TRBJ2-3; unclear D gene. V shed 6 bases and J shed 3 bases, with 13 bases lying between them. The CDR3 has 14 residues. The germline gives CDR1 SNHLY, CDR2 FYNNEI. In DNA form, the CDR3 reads TGTGCCAGCAGACCCGGGTGGTGGACAGATACGCAGTATTTT. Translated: CASRPGWWTDTQYF.

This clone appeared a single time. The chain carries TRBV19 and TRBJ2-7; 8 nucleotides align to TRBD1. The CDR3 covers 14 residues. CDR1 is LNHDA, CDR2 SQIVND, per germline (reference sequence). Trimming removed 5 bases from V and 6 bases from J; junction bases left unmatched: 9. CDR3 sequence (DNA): TGTGCCAGTAGTCACGGACAGGGTTTACGCGAGCAGTACTTC. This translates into CASSHGQGLREQYF.

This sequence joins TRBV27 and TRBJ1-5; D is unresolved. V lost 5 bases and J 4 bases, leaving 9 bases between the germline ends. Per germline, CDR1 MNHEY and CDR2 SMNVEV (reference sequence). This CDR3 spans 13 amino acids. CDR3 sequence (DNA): TGTGCCAGCAGTCCGGTGTTGAATCAGCCCCAGCATTTT. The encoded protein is CASSPVLNQPQHF.

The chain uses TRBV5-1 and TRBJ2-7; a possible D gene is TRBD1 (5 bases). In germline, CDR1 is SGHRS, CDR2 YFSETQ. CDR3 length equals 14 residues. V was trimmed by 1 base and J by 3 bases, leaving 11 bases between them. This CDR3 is CASSLLTGNYEQYF. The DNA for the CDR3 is TGCGCCAGCAGCTTGCTCACAGGAAACTACGAGCAGTACTTC.

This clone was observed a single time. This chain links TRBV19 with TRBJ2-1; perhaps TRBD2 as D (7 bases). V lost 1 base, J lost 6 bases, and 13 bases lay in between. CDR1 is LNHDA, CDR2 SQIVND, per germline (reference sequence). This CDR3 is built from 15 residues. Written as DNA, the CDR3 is TGTGCCAGTAGTATAGTCGGGGGGCGCGGCAATGAGCAGTTCTTC. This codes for CASSIVGGRGNEQFF.

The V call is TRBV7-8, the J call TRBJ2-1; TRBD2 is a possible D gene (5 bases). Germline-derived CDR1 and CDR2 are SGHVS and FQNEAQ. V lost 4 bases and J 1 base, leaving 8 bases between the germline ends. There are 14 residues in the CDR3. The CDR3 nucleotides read TGTGCCAGCAGCTGGAGGAAGTCCTACAATGAGCAGTTCTTC. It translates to CASSWRKSYNEQFF. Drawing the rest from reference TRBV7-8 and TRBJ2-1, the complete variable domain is GAGVSQSPRYKVAKRGQDVALRCDPISGHVSLFWYQQALGQGPEFLTYFQNEAQLDKSGLPSDRFFAERPEGSVSTLKIQRTQQEDSAVYLCASSWRKSYNEQFFGPGTRLTVL.

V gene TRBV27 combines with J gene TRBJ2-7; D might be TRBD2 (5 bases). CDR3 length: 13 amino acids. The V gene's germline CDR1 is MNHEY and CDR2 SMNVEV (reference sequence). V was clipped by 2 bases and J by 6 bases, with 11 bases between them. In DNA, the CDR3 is TGTGCCAGCAGTTTAGCGGCGGGTAGCGAGCAGTACTTC. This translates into CASSLAAGSEQYF.

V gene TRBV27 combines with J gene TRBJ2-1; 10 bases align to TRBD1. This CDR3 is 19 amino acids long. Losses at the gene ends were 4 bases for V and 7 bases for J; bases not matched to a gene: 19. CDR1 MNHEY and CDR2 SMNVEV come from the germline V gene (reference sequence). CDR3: CASSSNTFRTGGHSNEQFF. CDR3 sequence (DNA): TGTGCCAGCAGTTCAAATACATTTAGGACAGGGGGACACAGTAATGAGCAGTTCTTC.

As DNA, the CDR3 is TGCGCCAGCAGCTTGGAGATCCCAGCGGGAGAGAATGAGCAGTTCTTC. Its translation: CASSLEIPAGENEQFF. The chain recombines TRBV5-1 with TRBJ2-1; 8 bases agree with TRBD2. Per germline, CDR1 SGHRS and CDR2 YFSETQ. The CDR3 contains 16 residues. V shed 0 bases, J shed 7 bases, and the junction held 9 bases outside the gene matches.